Following are 15 T cell receptor beta chains from one sample sequenced in a study of T cell changes during pregnancy in multiple sclerosis. Repertoires were generated with immunoSEQ multiplex PCR, while TCRdb's copy carries only in-frame clones and drops some. The profile shows 40,000 or so clones, around 92% of them singletons. The sample in question was CD8+ T cells from peripheral blood mononuclear cells, obtained after pregnancy. All receptors derive from a female donor with multiple sclerosis, enrolled in a pregnancy study.

This chain links TRBV13 with TRBJ1-2; 9 nucleotides align to TRBD1. Trimming removed 4 bases from V and 2 bases from J; junction bases left unmatched: 5. This CDR3 is built from 15 residues. Germline V gene data show CDR1 as PRHDT and CDR2 as FYEKMQ (reference sequence). CDR3 residues: CASSSGQGRNYGYTF. In DNA, the CDR3 is TGTGCCAGCAGCTCGGGACAGGGAAGGAACTATGGCTACACCTTC.

The CDR3 sequence: CASGSQGGQETQYF. The CDR3 coding sequence is TGTGCCAGCGGCAGCCAGGGAGGCCAAGAGACCCAGTACTTC. The chain employs TRBV13 and TRBJ2-5; D may be TRBD2 (6 bases). This CDR3 spans 14 amino acids. V gave up 8 bases and J gave up 1 base, with 14 bases separating them. Germline CDR1 PRHDT, CDR2 FYEKMQ (reference sequence). Variable domain in full (rest from reference TRBV13 and TRBJ2-5): AAGVIQSPRHLIKEKRETATLKCYPIPRHDTVYWYQQGPGQDPQFLISFYEKMQSDKGSIPDRFSAQQFSDYHSELNMSSLELGDSALYFCASGSQGGQETQYFGPGTRLLVL.

A few counts support this clone. J is TRBJ2-1 and V is TRBV4-2, with a tentative D call TRBD2 (6 bases). The CDR3 totals 16 residues. Germline CDR1 LGHNA, CDR2 YNFKEQ. Trimming shortened V by 0 bases and J by 4 bases, and 13 bases separated the two germline ends. In DNA, the CDR3 is TGTGCCAGCAGCCAAGATCTGGGGACTGGATACAATGAGCAGTTCTTC. Its translation is CASSQDLGTGYNEQFF.

This clone appeared once. This rearrangement joins TRBV5-5 to TRBJ1-1, with 7 bases identical to TRBD1. Germline CDR1 and CDR2: SGHKS and YYEKEE (reference sequence). This CDR3 contains 14 residues. J was trimmed by 6 bases and V by 4 bases; bases with no gene match: 9. CDR3 sequence (DNA): TGTGCCAGCAGCGTTACAGGGGCGGTCGCTGAAGCTTTCTTT. Encoded protein: CASSVTGAVAEAFF. Full variable domain (missing parts from reference TRBV5-5 and TRBJ1-1): DAGVTQSPTHLIKTRGQQVTLRCSPISGHKSVSWYQQVLGQGPQFIFQYYEKEERGRGNFPDRFSARQFPNYSSELNVNALLLGDSALYLCASSVTGAVAEAFFGQGTRLTVV.

This chain links TRBV30 with TRBJ1-2, with D possibly TRBD1 on 5 matching bases. CDR1 is GTSNPN, CDR2 SVGIG, per germline (reference sequence). The V and J ends lost 2 bases and 4 bases respectively, with 14 bases between them. This CDR3 is 14 amino acids long. CDR3 sequence reads: CAWSSRAGIYGYTF. CDR3 nucleotides: TGTGCCTGGAGTTCCCGCGCAGGGATCTATGGCTACACCTTC.

This chain uses TRBV16 with TRBJ2-7, with 9 bases aligning to TRBD1. There are 17 residues in the CDR3. J was trimmed by 2 bases and V by 0 bases; bases with no gene match: 8. CDR1 and CDR2 (germline): KGHSY, FQNENV. CDR3 in DNA: TGTGCCAGCAGCCAATCGCGGCCGGGACAGGGCGCCTACGAGCAGTACTTC. It codes for CASSQSRPGQGAYEQYF. Supplemented by reference TRBV16 and TRBJ2-7, the full variable domain reads GEEVAQTPKHLVRGEGQKAKLYCAPIKGHSYVFWYQQVLKNEFKFLISFQNENVFDETGMPKERFSAKCLPNSPCSLEIQATKLEDSAVYFCASSQSRPGQGAYEQYFGPGTRLTVT.

A remark on this clone: This sample also contains other DNA sequences that code for the same CDR3. The V gene is TRBV5-1, the J gene TRBJ2-7, with unresolved D. With 4 bases removed from V and 3 bases from J, the gap between germline ends came to 5 bases. The CDR3 is made up of 11 amino acids. CDR1 and CDR2 from the germline V gene are SGHRS and YFSETQ. CDR3 residues: CASSPGYEQYF. The CDR3 nucleotides read TGCGCCAGCAGCCCCGGCTACGAGCAGTACTTC.

The rearrangement uses TRBV2 and TRBJ2-1, with TRBD2 matching 13 bases. Unmatched junction bases numbered 7, after V lost 4 bases and J lost 7 bases. CDR3 length: 16 residues. Looked up from germline, CDR1 is SNHLY and CDR2 is FYNNEI. The DNA for the CDR3 is TGTGCCAGCAGTGCCACTAGCGGGGGGGTGAGAAATGAGCAGTTCTTC. Protein: CASSATSGGVRNEQFF.

The gene calls are TRBV4-2 and TRBJ1-1; TRBD1 might be the D (5 bases). With 8 bases removed from V and 1 base from J, the gap between germline ends came to 11 bases. Germline CDR1 LGHNA, CDR2 YNFKEQ. CDR3 size: 13 residues. Here the CDR3 DNA reads TGTGCCAGCCACCAAACAGGGAACACTGAAGCTTTCTTT. Translating it yields CASHQTGNTEAFF.

In this sample, this clone turned up a few times. The V and J genes are TRBV2 and TRBJ1-2; D uncertain. This CDR3 has 13 residues. Germline CDR1 SNHLY, CDR2 FYNNEI. Trimming took 11 bases from V and 6 from J, leaving 19 bases between them. CDR3: CAGYTEMRDGYTF. The CDR3 bases are TGTGCCGGCTACACTGAAATGCGGGATGGCTACACCTTC.

The V gene is TRBV5-1, the J gene TRBJ1-2; unclear D gene. CDR3 length: 13 residues. Trimming cost V 1 base and J 3 bases, with 7 bases left between them. CDR1 is SGHRS and CDR2 is YFSETQ in the germline V gene. The DNA of the CDR3 is TGCGCCAGCAGCTTGTCGAGGGACTATGGCTACACCTTC. The encoded protein is CASSLSRDYGYTF.

The chain has TRBV10-3 and TRBJ2-2, with 9 bases fitting TRBD1. The CDR3 totals 14 residues. CDR1 and CDR2 from the germline V gene are ENHRY and SYGVKD. V shed 6 bases and J 6 bases; nucleotides not matched to a gene: 5. The CDR3, as DNA: TGTGCCATCAGCACAGGGGGCTCAGCCGGGGAGCTGTTTTTT. Protein sequence: CAISTGGSAGELFF.

The chain combines TRBV5-6 with TRBJ1-1; D ambiguous. Germline lookup yields CDR1 SGHDT and CDR2 YYEEEE. Trimming took off 4 bases at V and 10 bases at J, with 14 bases between the two ends. This CDR3 is built from 12 residues. CDR3 bases: TGTGCCAGCAGCGTGGGTACAGATTCAGCTTTCTTT. As protein: CASSVGTDSAFF.

The CDR3 reads CASSVQRDGYTGELFF. CDR3 coding DNA: TGTGCCAGCAGCGTTCAGAGGGATGGGTACACCGGGGAGCTGTTTTTT. The chain joins TRBV9 to TRBJ2-2, with TRBD2 as a possible D gene (5 bases). This CDR3 is 16 amino acids long. Per the germline V gene, CDR1 is SGDLS and CDR2 is YYNGEE. Trimming pared 2 bases from V and 3 bases from J, leaving 14 bases between.

The rearrangement links TRBV5-5 to TRBJ2-3, with TRBD1 as a possible D gene (7 bases). The CDR3 has 16 amino acids. The V end was cut by 0 bases, the J end by 0 bases, with 11 bases between. The germline CDR1 and CDR2 sequences are SGHKS and YYEKEE (reference sequence). CDR3 loop: CASSLGRGPSTDTQYF. In DNA form, the CDR3 reads TGTGCCAGCAGCTTGGGGAGGGGGCCGAGCACAGATACGCAGTATTTT.